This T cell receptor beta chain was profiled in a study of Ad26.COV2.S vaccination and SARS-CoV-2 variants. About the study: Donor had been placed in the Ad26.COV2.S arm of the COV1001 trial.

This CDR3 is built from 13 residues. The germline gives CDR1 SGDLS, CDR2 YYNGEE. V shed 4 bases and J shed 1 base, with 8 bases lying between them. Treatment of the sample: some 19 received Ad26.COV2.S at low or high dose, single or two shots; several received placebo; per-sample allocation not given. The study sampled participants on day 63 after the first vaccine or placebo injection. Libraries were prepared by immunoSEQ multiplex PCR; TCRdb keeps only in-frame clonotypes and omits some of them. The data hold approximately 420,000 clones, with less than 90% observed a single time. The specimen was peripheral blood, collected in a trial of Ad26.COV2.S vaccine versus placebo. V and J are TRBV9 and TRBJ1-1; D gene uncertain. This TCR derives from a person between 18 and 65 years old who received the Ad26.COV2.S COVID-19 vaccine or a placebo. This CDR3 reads CASSPPGNTEAFF. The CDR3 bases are TGTGCCAGCAGCCCCCCGGGGAACACTGAAGCTTTCTTT.